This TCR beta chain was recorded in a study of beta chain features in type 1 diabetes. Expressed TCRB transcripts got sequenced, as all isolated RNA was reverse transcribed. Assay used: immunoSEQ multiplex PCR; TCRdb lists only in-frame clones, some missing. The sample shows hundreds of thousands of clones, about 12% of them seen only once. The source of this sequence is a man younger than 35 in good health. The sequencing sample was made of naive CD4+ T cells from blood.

The CDR3 loop is CASSPSTGESPLHF. DNA for the CDR3: TGTGCCAGCAGCCCATCGACAGGGGAATCACCCCTCCACTTT. The genes are TRBV7-9 and TRBJ1-6; 8 positions match TRBD1. With 5 bases clipped from V and 10 bases from J, the junction kept 7 bases outside the gene matches. Germline V gene data show CDR1 as SEHNR and CDR2 as FQNEAQ (reference sequence). The CDR3 runs 14 residues.